The 18 T cell receptor beta chains reported below all come from one sample, sequenced in a study of cytomegalovirus exposure and HLA in healthy donors. Use of 60 Vbeta and 13 Jbeta primers characterized the PCR. Using immunoSEQ multiplex PCR, the repertoire was profiled, and TCRdb retains in-frame clones only, with some absent. The sample contains about 140,000 clones, more than 75% of which appear only once. The material sequenced was PBMCs. The receptor set was obtained from a male donor in good health and CMV-seronegative.

This clone was counted once. The chain is built from TRBV7-2 and TRBJ1-5; tentatively, D is TRBD1 (5 bases). The V end lost 1 base, the J end lost 3 bases, and 19 bases lay between the germline ends. The CDR3 has 18 residues. From germline, CDR1 is SGHTA and CDR2 FQGNSA. CDR3 bases: TGTGCCAGCAGCTTAGGCCCTACGATACGGGGGAACAATCAGCCCCAGCATTTT. Amino acid sequence: CASSLGPTIRGNNQPQHF.

V is TRBV7-2 and J is TRBJ1-3; no firm D call. The CDR3 spans 16 residues. V lost 5 bases, J lost 0 bases, and 14 bases lay in between. CDR1 SGHTA and CDR2 FQGNSA come from the germline V gene. The DNA for the CDR3 is TGTGCCAGCAGCCCCCACGGCGGCCTCTCTGGAAACACCATATATTTT. Protein sequence: CASSPHGGLSGNTIYF.

The chain uses TRBV20-1 and TRBJ2-5, with D hard to call. The CDR3 runs 11 residues. The V and J ends lost 7 bases and 4 bases respectively, with 10 bases between them. Germline assignment: CDR1 DFQATT and CDR2 SNEGSKA (reference sequence). The CDR3 DNA reads as TGCAGTGTTAGTAGGAGAGAGACCCAGTACTTC. Translating it yields CSVSRRETQYF.

The chain recombines TRBV25-1 with TRBJ1-1; D remains unclear. Per the germline V gene, CDR1 is MGHDK and CDR2 is SYGVNS. Trimming shortened V by 1 base and J by 0 bases, and 15 bases separated the two germline ends. The CDR3 extends over 17 amino acids. The CDR3 region is CASSELGGFGVNTEAFF. DNA of the CDR3: TGTGCCAGCAGTGAATTGGGAGGGTTTGGTGTGAACACTGAAGCTTTCTTT.

This chain connects TRBV2 to TRBJ1-4, with a weak D call TRBD1 (6 bases). This CDR3 is built from 14 residues. Trimming shortened V by 2 bases and J by 7 bases, and 11 bases separated the two germline ends. The germline gives CDR1 SNHLY, CDR2 FYNNEI. DNA for the CDR3: TGTGCCAGCAGTGAATTTGTGGGGGCTGAAAAACTGTTTTTT. Amino acids: CASSEFVGAEKLFF.

The chain employs TRBV28 and TRBJ1-2; no reliable D call. Deletions cut 6 bases from V and 2 bases from J, with 10 bases between. This CDR3 contains 13 residues. In germline, CDR1 is MDHEN, CDR2 SYDVKM. CDR3 sequence: CASSPTLNYGYTF. CDR3 sequence (DNA): TGTGCCAGCAGCCCTACACTAAACTATGGCTACACCTTC.

The rearrangement links TRBV27 to TRBJ2-1; 11 bases match TRBD1. The trim removed 5 bases at V and 6 bases at J, leaving 9 bases unmatched. The CDR3 length is 16 residues. CDR1 is MNHEY, CDR2 SMNVEV, per germline (reference sequence). CDR3 sequence reads: CASSILGQGATNEQFF. The CDR3 nucleotides are TGTGCCAGCAGTATACTCGGACAGGGGGCGACCAATGAGCAGTTCTTC.

The V gene is TRBV4-3, the J gene TRBJ2-2; possibly TRBD2 for D (5 bases). V lost 1 base and J 4 bases, leaving 16 bases between the germline ends. This CDR3 has 17 residues. CDR1 and CDR2 (germline): LGHNA, YSLEER. CDR3 sequence reads: CASSQAWRQGSTGELFF. CDR3 DNA: TGCGCCAGCAGCCAAGCTTGGCGGCAAGGGAGCACCGGGGAGCTGTTTTTT.

The chain joins TRBV28 to TRBJ1-1, with D tentatively TRBD1 (5 bases). In germline, CDR1 is MDHEN, CDR2 SYDVKM. The CDR3 length is 14 residues. The V end was cut by 2 bases, the J end by 6 bases, with 13 bases between. The CDR3 DNA follows: TGTGCCAGCAGTTTAGAGAGTGGAGGGGCTGAAGCTTTCTTT. Translation: CASSLESGGAEAFF.

The J gene is TRBJ2-6, the V gene TRBV28, with 9 bases fitting TRBD2. Germline V gives CDR1 MDHEN, CDR2 SYDVKM. J lost 2 bases, V lost 8 bases, and 10 bases had no gene match. This CDR3 is built from 17 residues. Here the CDR3 DNA reads TGTGCCAGCCGTAACTCAGGCGGGGGGGCTGGGGCCAACGTCCTGACTTTC. It is translated as CASRNSGGGAGANVLTF. The whole variable domain, filled in from reference TRBV28 and TRBJ2-6, reads DVKVTQSSRYLVKRTGEKVFLECVQDMDHENMFWYRQDPGLGLRLIYFSYDVKMKEKGDIPEGYSVSREKKERFSLILESASTNQTSMYLCASRNSGGGAGANVLTFGAGSRLTVL.

The chain's CDR3 is CAIPASPRDSGANVLTF. As DNA, the CDR3 is TGTGCCATCCCCGCCTCCCCCAGGGACTCTGGGGCCAACGTCCTGACTTTC. The chain carries TRBV10-3 and TRBJ2-6, with D perhaps matching TRBD1 (5 bases). From germline, CDR1 is ENHRY and CDR2 SYGVKD. Deletions cut 8 bases from V and 0 bases from J, with 17 bases between. The CDR3 runs to 17 residues.

CDR3 region: CASSQAGNEQFF. CDR3 nucleotide sequence: TGCGCCAGCAGCCAAGCGGGGAATGAGCAGTTCTTC. V usage is TRBV4-3 and J usage is TRBJ2-1; perhaps TRBD2 as D (5 bases). The CDR3 has 12 residues. V lost 1 base and J 7 bases, leaving 5 bases between the germline ends. In germline, CDR1 is LGHNA, CDR2 YSLEER.

The CDR3 DNA follows: TGTGCCAGTTCCCGCCAGCGCCGGGACAGGGGCGAGCAGTACTTC. Protein product: CASSRQRRDRGEQYF. This chain joins TRBV19 and TRBJ2-7, with TRBD1 matching 10 bases. CDR3 size: 15 residues. Unmatched junction bases numbered 13, after V lost 8 bases and J lost 6 bases. The germline V gene has CDR1 LNHDA and CDR2 SQIVND (reference sequence).

The chain joins TRBV5-1 to TRBJ2-3; tentative D call: TRBD2 (5 bases). Germline V CDR1 and CDR2: SGHRS, YFSETQ. The germline V and J ends were trimmed by 0 bases and 4 bases, with 12 bases remaining between them. The CDR3 is 15 amino acids. In DNA form, the CDR3 reads TGCGCCAGCAGCTTGGCTGGGAGTCACGCAGATACGCAGTATTTT. It translates to CASSLAGSHADTQYF.

V is TRBV7-8 and J is TRBJ1-2; D remains ambiguous. This CDR3 has 15 residues. The germline V and J ends were trimmed by 0 bases and 3 bases, with 11 bases remaining between them. CDR1 SGHVS and CDR2 FQNEAQ come from the germline V gene. The CDR3 nucleotides read TGTGCCAGCAGCTTAGCCCCACATGCTGACTATGGCTACACCTTC. As protein: CASSLAPHADYGYTF.

This sequence joins TRBV29-1 and TRBJ2-7; D is undetermined. Germline V gene sequence: CDR1 SQVTM, CDR2 ANQGSEA. The CDR3 consists of 13 residues. The V gene lost 7 bases and the J gene lost 2 bases, with 15 bases spanning the gap. The CDR3 nucleotides are TGCAGCGCTAAATCATTGGGCACCTACGAGCAGTACTTC. Translation: CSAKSLGTYEQYF.

The chain links TRBV7-2 to TRBJ1-5; a possible D gene is TRBD1 (5 bases). Trimming removed 4 bases from V and 3 bases from J, with 13 bases in between. CDR3 length: 15 residues. The germline gives CDR1 SGHTA, CDR2 FQGNSA. The CDR3 DNA sequence: TGTGCCAGCAGCTCCTGGGGGGGTAACAATCAGCCCCAGCATTTT. Protein sequence: CASSSWGGNNQPQHF.

V is TRBV27 and J is TRBJ2-7; TRBD1 agrees at 8 bases. The CDR3 length is 13 residues. Germline assignment: CDR1 MNHEY and CDR2 SMNVEV (reference sequence). Unmatched junction bases numbered 3, after V lost 5 bases and J lost 3 bases. CDR3 amino acids: CASSITGGYEQYF. CDR3 DNA sequence: TGTGCCAGCAGTATTACAGGGGGCTACGAGCAGTACTTC.